Listed here are 18 T cell receptor beta chains from one sample, sequenced in a study of blood T cell repertoires in COVID-19. The table came from immunoSEQ multiplex PCR; TCRdb's copy has only in-frame clones and leaves some out. The data hold over 250,000 clones, with approximately 86% observed a single time. The sequencing sample was made of PBMCs or T cells enriched from blood (not recorded which). The receptors shown here come from a woman between 18 and 29 years old who had recovered from COVID-19.

The chain couples TRBV29-1 to TRBJ2-3, with D hard to call. The length of the CDR3 is 13 residues. V lost 4 bases and J 2 bases, leaving 10 bases between the germline ends. Germline V CDR1 and CDR2: SQVTM, ANQGSEA. CDR3 DNA: TGCAGCGTTGGACTTCGACTCACAGATACGCAGTATTTT. This sequence encodes CSVGLRLTDTQYF.

The rearrangement links TRBV7-3 to TRBJ2-6, with D maybe TRBD1 (5 bases). The germline V gene has CDR1 SGHTA and CDR2 FQGTGA. The CDR3 has 17 residues. The V gene lost 2 bases and the J gene lost 0 bases, with 11 bases spanning the gap. The CDR3 DNA follows: TGTGCCAGCAGCTTATCATCAGGGAACTCTGGGGCCAACGTCCTGACTTTC. This gives the protein CASSLSSGNSGANVLTF. The full variable domain, its missing parts supplied by reference TRBV7-3 and TRBJ2-6, is GAGVSQTPSNKVTEKGKYVELRCDPISGHTALYWYRQSLGQGPEFLIYFQGTGAADDSGLPNDRFFAVRPEGSVSTLKIQRTERGDSAVYLCASSLSSGNSGANVLTFGAGSRLTVL.

The genes are TRBV2 and TRBJ2-6, with D possibly being TRBD2 (6 bases). The CDR3 consists of 16 residues. Germline V gene lookup returns CDR1 SNHLY and CDR2 FYNNEI. Trimming took off 4 bases at V and 0 bases at J, with 10 bases between the two ends. The CDR3 nucleotides read TGTGCCAGCAGTGTTAGCGGCCTCTCTGGGGCCAACGTCCTGACTTTC. Translating it yields CASSVSGLSGANVLTF.

This clone has just one count. This chain joins TRBV5-5 and TRBJ2-6, with D perhaps TRBD1 (5 bases). Germline V gene data show CDR1 as SGHKS and CDR2 as YYEKEE (reference sequence). Trimming cost V 4 bases and J 3 bases, with 11 bases left between them. The CDR3 is made up of 15 amino acids. CDR3 loop: CASSRQGVGANVLTF. CDR3 in DNA: TGTGCCAGCAGCCGTCAGGGTGTTGGGGCCAACGTCCTGACTTTC.

This sequence joins TRBV7-9 and TRBJ2-1; 8 bases are a match to TRBD1. This CDR3 is built from 16 residues. Germline values: CDR1 SEHNR, CDR2 FQNEAQ (reference sequence). J lost 6 bases, V lost 5 bases, and 12 bases had no gene match. CDR3 nucleotide sequence: TGTGCCAGCAGCGCCACCGGGGGACAGGAGGGCAATGAGCAGTTCTTC. Its translation is CASSATGGQEGNEQFF.

The J gene is TRBJ2-3, the V gene TRBV28, with 7 bases fitting TRBD2. The CDR3 runs 17 residues. CDR1 MDHEN and CDR2 SYDVKM come from the germline V gene. The trim removed 5 bases at V and 0 bases at J, leaving 11 bases unmatched. Written as DNA, the CDR3 is TGTGCCAGCAGTCCCCTCTCGCCGGGGGGTAGCACAGATACGCAGTATTTT. Its translation: CASSPLSPGGSTDTQYF. Based on the CDR3 plus reference TRBV28 and TRBJ2-3, the full variable domain is DVKVTQSSRYLVKRTGEKVFLECVQDMDHENMFWYRQDPGLGLRLIYFSYDVKMKEKGDIPEGYSVSREKKERFSLILESASTNQTSMYLCASSPLSPGGSTDTQYFGPGTRLTVL.

This chain uses TRBV18 with TRBJ1-2; possibly TRBD1 for D (5 bases). The CDR3 contains 17 residues. Trimming took off 3 bases at V and 2 bases at J, with 19 bases between the two ends. Germline loops: CDR1 KGHSH, CDR2 LQKENI. The DNA of the CDR3 is TGTGCCAGCTCACCCCGAACGGGGGGGGAGGGCAACTATGGCTACACCTTC. Translation gives CASSPRTGGEGNYGYTF.

The chain recombines TRBV28 with TRBJ2-1; D gene ambiguous. This CDR3 region has 15 residues. Germline CDR1 is MDHEN and CDR2 is SYDVKM. The ends were cut back, 1 base at V and 0 bases at J, with 7 bases in the middle. The CDR3, as DNA: TGTGCCAGCAGTTTATCTAGTCTCTCCTACAATGAGCAGTTCTTC. As protein: CASSLSSLSYNEQFF.

The V call is TRBV5-1, the J call TRBJ1-6; 7 nucleotides line up with TRBD1. The CDR3 covers 16 residues. The germline V gene has CDR1 SGHRS and CDR2 YFSETQ. The ends lost 5 bases at V and 10 bases at J; junction bases unmatched: 15. In DNA, the CDR3 is TGCGCCAGCAGATCGACAGGGCTTGGGGTAGAGTCACCCCTCCACTTT. This codes for CASRSTGLGVESPLHF.

This clone was recorded many times. This CDR3 reads CASSEGTGKYEQYF. CDR3 bases: TGTGCCAGCAGTGAAGGGACAGGGAAATACGAGCAGTACTTC. The genes are TRBV6-4 and TRBJ2-7; 9 bases agree with TRBD1. V shed 3 bases and J 4 bases; nucleotides not matched to a gene: 4. The CDR3 consists of 14 residues. CDR1 MRHNA and CDR2 SNTAGT come from the germline V gene.

Worth noting for this clone: At one boundary the junction diverges from the germline segment, which might be a read error. CDR3 DNA: TGTGCCAGCAGTGAACTCCTAGCGGTCCCCCTGAACTTC. Translation gives CASSELLAVPLNF. This chain links TRBV2 with TRBJ2-7; 7 positions match TRBD2. The CDR3 is 13 amino acids. Per the germline V gene, CDR1 is SNHLY and CDR2 is FYNNEI.

The genes are TRBV12-3 or TRBV12-4 and TRBJ1-1; no firm D call. Deletions cut 6 bases from V and 4 bases from J, with 12 bases between. CDR3 length: 13 amino acids. CDR3 sequence reads: CASRESAGTEAFF. DNA for the CDR3: TGTGCCAGCAGAGAGAGTGCCGGCACTGAAGCTTTCTTT.

The gene calls are TRBV6-2 or TRBV6-3 and TRBJ2-7; 11 bases line up with TRBD2. The CDR3 contains 17 residues. Germline V gene lookup returns CDR1 MNHEY and CDR2 SVGEGT. Trimming removed 4 bases from V and 2 bases from J; junction bases left unmatched: 10. This chain's CDR3 is CASSFSLAGELAYEQYF. For the CDR3, the DNA is TGTGCCAGCAGTTTCTCACTAGCGGGGGAGCTCGCCTACGAGCAGTACTTC.

The rearrangement joins TRBV18 to TRBJ2-1; TRBD2 matches at 14 bases. J was trimmed by 7 bases and V by 4 bases; bases with no gene match: 6. Looked up from germline, CDR1 is KGHSH and CDR2 is LQKENI. The CDR3 is 16 residues long. The CDR3, as DNA: TGTGCCAGCTCACTAATGACTAGCGGGGGGGCAAATGAGCAGTTCTTC. This translates into CASSLMTSGGANEQFF. The full variable domain, in which reference TRBV18 and TRBJ2-1 provide the parts outside the CDR3, is NAGVMQNPRHLVRRRGQEARLRCSPMKGHSHVYWYRQLPEEGLKFMVYLQKENIIDESGMPKERFSAEFPKEGPSILRIQQVVRGDSAAYFCASSLMTSGGANEQFFGPGTRLTVL.

V usage is TRBV5-1 and J usage is TRBJ2-5; the D is unclear. The germline V gene encodes CDR1 SGHRS and CDR2 YFSETQ. The V end was cut by 2 bases, the J end by 3 bases, with 20 bases between. The CDR3 loop spans 17 amino acids. The CDR3 is CASSFTPSIGLKETQYF. CDR3 sequence (DNA): TGCGCCAGCAGCTTTACCCCCTCCATTGGGCTAAAAGAGACCCAGTACTTC.

This clone was recorded once. The CDR3, as DNA: TGTGCCTGGAGTGCACAACGCAATCAGCCCCAGCATTTT. It is translated as CAWSAQRNQPQHF. V usage is TRBV30 and J usage is TRBJ1-5; no definite D call. Germline lookup yields CDR1 GTSNPN and CDR2 SVGIG (reference sequence). This CDR3 comprises 13 residues. V was cut by 1 base and J by 2 bases, with 6 bases left in between.

The J gene is TRBJ2-1, the V gene TRBV30, with D perhaps TRBD2 (6 bases). The CDR3 is made up of 15 amino acids. The germline CDR1 and CDR2 sequences are GTSNPN and SVGIG (reference sequence). Trimming cost V 0 bases and J 0 bases, with 9 bases left between them. The CDR3 DNA reads TGTGCCTGGAGTGTACGGGGGAGCTCCTACAATGAGCAGTTCTTC. As protein: CAWSVRGSSYNEQFF.

This clone was found a few times. V gene TRBV19 combines with J gene TRBJ1-5; the D gene is possibly TRBD1 (5 bases). CDR1 LNHDA and CDR2 SQIVND come from the germline V gene (reference sequence). This CDR3 spans 16 amino acids. The germline V and J ends were trimmed by 2 bases and 2 bases, with 13 bases remaining between them. CDR3 sequence reads: CASSIPDGGGNQPQHF. The CDR3 region has the DNA TGTGCCAGTAGTATACCGGACGGAGGGGGCAATCAGCCCCAGCATTTT.